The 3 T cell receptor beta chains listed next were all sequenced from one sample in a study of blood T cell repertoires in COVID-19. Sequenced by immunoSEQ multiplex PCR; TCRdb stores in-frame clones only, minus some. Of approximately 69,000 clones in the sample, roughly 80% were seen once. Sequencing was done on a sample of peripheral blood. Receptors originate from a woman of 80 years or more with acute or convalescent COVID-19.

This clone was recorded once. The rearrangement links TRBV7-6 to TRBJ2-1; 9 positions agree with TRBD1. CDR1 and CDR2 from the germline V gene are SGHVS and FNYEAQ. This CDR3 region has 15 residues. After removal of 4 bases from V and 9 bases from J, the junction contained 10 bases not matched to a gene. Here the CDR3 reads CASSSPGQGGSEQFF. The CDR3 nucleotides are TGTGCCAGCAGCTCCCCGGGACAGGGAGGGAGTGAGCAGTTCTTC. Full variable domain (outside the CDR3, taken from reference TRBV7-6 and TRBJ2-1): GAGVSQSPRYKVTKRGQDVALRCDPISGHVSLYWYRQALGQGPEFLTYFNYEAQQDKSGLPNDRFSAERPEGSISTLTIQRTEQRDSAMYRCASSSPGQGGSEQFFGPGTRLTVL.

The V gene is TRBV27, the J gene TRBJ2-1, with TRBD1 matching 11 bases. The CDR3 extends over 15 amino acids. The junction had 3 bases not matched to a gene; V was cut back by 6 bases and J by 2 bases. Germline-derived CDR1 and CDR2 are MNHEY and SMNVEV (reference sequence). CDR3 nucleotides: TGTGCCAGCAGCGGGACAGGGGGTGCCTACAATGAGCAGTTCTTC. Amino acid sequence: CASSGTGGAYNEQFF.

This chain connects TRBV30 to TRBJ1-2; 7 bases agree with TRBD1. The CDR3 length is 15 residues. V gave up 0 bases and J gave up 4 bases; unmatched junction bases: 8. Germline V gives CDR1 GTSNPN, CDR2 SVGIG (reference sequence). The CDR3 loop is CAWSVRQGGLYGYTF. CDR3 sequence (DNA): TGTGCCTGGAGTGTACGCCAAGGGGGCCTCTATGGCTACACCTTC.